This T cell receptor beta chain was identified during a study of blood T cell repertoires in COVID-19. The wider study: T cells, B-cell-depleted T cells, or PBMCs supplied cDNA or gDNA.

In the original analysis: Estimates of nucleated cell counts were drawn from the amplification of reference gene primers. TCRdb's copy holds only in-frame clones and misses some; the assay was immunoSEQ multiplex PCR. V, J and clone size derive from that table, while D and trimming were established from the DNA sequence. The data contain 190,000 or so clones, about 84% of them seen just once; the ten biggest clones take up under 9.5%. Participants were aged 18 to 89 years from approximately 25 US areas. Donors in Cohort 3 counted as recovered after two negative PCRs, clearance, or symptom resolution. Per the germline V gene, CDR1 is MGHRA and CDR2 is YSYEKL. Germline trimming cut 0 bases from V and 4 bases from J; bases unmatched to any gene: 6. CDR3 length equals 17 residues.

Sequencing was done on a sample of PBMCs or T cells enriched from blood (not recorded which). The receptor comes from a woman aged 25-40 years who had recovered from COVID-19. The chain carries TRBV4-1 and TRBJ2-7, with 13 bases identical to TRBD2. CDR3 amino acids: CASSQDSGLAGWYEQYF. CDR3 DNA: TGCGCCAGCAGCCAAGATTCGGGACTAGCGGGATGGTACGAGCAGTACTTC.